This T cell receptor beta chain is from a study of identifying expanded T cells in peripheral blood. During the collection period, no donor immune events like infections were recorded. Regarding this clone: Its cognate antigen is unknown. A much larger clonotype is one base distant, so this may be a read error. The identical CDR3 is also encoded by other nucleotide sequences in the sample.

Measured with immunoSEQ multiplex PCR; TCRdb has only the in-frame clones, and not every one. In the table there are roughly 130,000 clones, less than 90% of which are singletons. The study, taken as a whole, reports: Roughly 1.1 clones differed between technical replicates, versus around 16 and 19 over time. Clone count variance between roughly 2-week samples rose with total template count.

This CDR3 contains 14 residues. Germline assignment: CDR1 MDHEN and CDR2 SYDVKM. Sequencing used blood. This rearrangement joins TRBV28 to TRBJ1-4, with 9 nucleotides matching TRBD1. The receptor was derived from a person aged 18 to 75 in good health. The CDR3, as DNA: TGTGCCAGCAGTCCGGGACAGGGTTACGAAAAGCTGTTTTTT. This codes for CASSPGQGYEKLFF.